The clone carrying this T cell receptor (beta chain) was seen a few times. What it recognizes is unknown. This record comes from a study of blood T cells in healthy people across ages. Alongside a J-beta primer mix, a sample-barcoded 5' primer served in a second PCR lasting about 7 to 12 cycles. A template-switch adaptor that had 12 random nucleotides put a tag on each cDNA molecule. A minimum of 3 million CDR3-containing paired-end reads was obtained for each sample. TCRdb re-derived calls from the 5' RACE reads in MiXCR, one entry per CDR3 protein. The sample includes roughly 1,300,000 distinct CDR3 sequences, 59% of them seen just once. The study's findings and limits: Diversity figures derived from one million T cells were judged to underestimate the true value.

Peripheral blood, about 9.8 milliliters per donor, was collected. This TCR was sampled from a man aged 18-30 years in good health. The sequencing input was blood.

CDR3 bases: TGCAGCGTTGCCGGGGGGCTGGATGGCTACACCTTC. Translation gives CSVAGGLDGYTF. This rearrangement joins TRBV29-1 to TRBJ1-2; tentative D call: TRBD1 (6 bases). The CDR3 totals 12 residues. Trimming stripped 4 bases from V and 6 bases from J, with 12 bases between. Germline-derived CDR1 and CDR2 are SQVTM and ANQGSEA. Drawing the rest from reference TRBV29-1 and TRBJ1-2, the complete variable domain is SAVISQKPSRDICQRGTSLTIQCQVDSQVTMMFWYRQQPGQSLTLIATANQGSEATYESGFVIDKFPISRPNLTFSTLTVSNMSPEDSSIYLCSVAGGLDGYTFGSGTRLTVV.